This entry concerns a single T cell receptor (beta chain). Its specificity is not known. The record originates from a study of T-cell memory formation after mild COVID-19. From germline, CDR1 is SGDLS and CDR2 YYNGEE. V shed 3 bases and J shed 4 bases, with 16 bases lying between them. This CDR3 comprises 15 residues. TCRdb re-called the 5' RACE reads through MiXCR, storing one row per CDR3 protein. Among hundreds of thousands of distinct CDR3 sequences listed, 16% were seen once. Overall study results and limits: Mostly located in CM and EM were contracting CD4+ clones, with contracting CD8+ clones located in EMRA.

This receptor was obtained from a man younger than 30 who had mild COVID-19 (a few samples of this study predate the infection). Cell type and time point are not known. The material sequenced was PBMCs or a T cell subset sorted from them (not recorded which). V gene TRBV9 combines with J gene TRBJ1-1; the D is unclear. This CDR3 is CASSESPWESTEAFF. The CDR3 region has the DNA TGTGCCAGCAGCGAGTCCCCGTGGGAGAGCACTGAAGCTTTCTTT.